The TCR beta chain described here comes from a study of blood T cell repertoires in COVID-19. Method: immunoSEQ multiplex PCR; TCRdb's copy keeps in-frame clones and lacks some. The sample lists roughly 350,000 clones, 92% occurring once. The CDR3 loop spans 15 amino acids. Trimming removed 3 bases at V and 5 bases at J, with 17 bases between. Germline V gene sequence: CDR1 KGHSH, CDR2 LQKENI. The rearrangement links TRBV18 to TRBJ2-7, with TRBD1 as a possible D gene (6 bases). The sample was PBMCs or T cells enriched from blood (not recorded which). This sequence was found in a woman between 25 and 40 years old who had recovered from COVID-19. CDR3 in DNA: TGTGCCAGCTCACCGACCTTTGACAGGTTCCACGAGCAGTACTTC. Its protein is CASSPTFDRFHEQYF. The complete variable domain, with remaining parts taken from reference TRBV18 and TRBJ2-7, reads NAGVMQNPRHLVRRRGQEARLRCSPMKGHSHVYWYRQLPEEGLKFMVYLQKENIIDESGMPKERFSAEFPKEGPSILRIQQVVRGDSAAYFCASSPTFDRFHEQYFGPGTRLTVT.